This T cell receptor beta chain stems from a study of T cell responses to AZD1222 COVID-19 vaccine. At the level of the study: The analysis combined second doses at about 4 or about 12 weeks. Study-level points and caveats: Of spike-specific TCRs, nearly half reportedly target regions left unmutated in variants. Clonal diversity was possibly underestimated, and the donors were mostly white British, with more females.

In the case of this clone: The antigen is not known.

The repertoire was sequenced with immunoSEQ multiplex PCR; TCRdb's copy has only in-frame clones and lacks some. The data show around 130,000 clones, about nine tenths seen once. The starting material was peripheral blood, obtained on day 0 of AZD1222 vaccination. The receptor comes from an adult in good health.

The CDR3 DNA sequence: TGTGCCAGCAGTTTAGGCTCTGGCTACACCTTC. The encoded protein is CASSLGSGYTF. This rearrangement joins TRBV12-3 or TRBV12-4 to TRBJ1-2; unclear D gene. The V end lost 1 base, the J end lost 7 bases, and 4 bases lay between the germline ends. This CDR3 region has 11 residues.